This T cell receptor beta chain is drawn from a study of T cell responses to AZD1222 COVID-19 vaccine. General study points: Spike-spanning, vaccine-associated CD4 TCRs were dominant at 160-218 and 743-854. The donor group comprised mostly white British people and more females; the analysis possibly underestimated clonal diversity. Close to half of spike-specific TCRs reportedly recognize unmutated variant regions.

Only in-frame clones appear in the TCRdb table, and some are missing; sequencing was by immunoSEQ multiplex PCR. The sample includes over 50,000 clones, approximately 80% of them seen just once. Note on this clone: Antigen: not known.

Source: peripheral blood, taken 28 days after the second AZD1222 dose. This clonotype originated in an adult who received the AZD1222 COVID-19 vaccine.

Here the CDR3 DNA reads TGTGCCAGCAGCCGTGGGGACAGGGGATTCGGCGAAAAACTGTTTTTT. Translated, it gives CASSRGDRGFGEKLFF. This chain links TRBV3-1 (or the pseudogene TRBV3-2) with TRBJ1-4; 10 bases match TRBD1. Germline V CDR1 and CDR2: LGHDT, YNNKEL (reference sequence). The junction had 10 bases not matched to a gene; V was cut back by 4 bases and J by 8 bases. The CDR3 extends over 16 amino acids.